These 10 T cell receptor beta chains share one sample of origin, sequenced in a study of regulatory T cells in long-lasting Graves disease. Arm-PCR of CDR3 regions and iRepertoire HTBI primers were the basis on which TCR beta libraries were built. TCRdb re-derived calls from the multiplex PCR reads in MiXCR, one entry per CDR3 protein. The profile shows roughly 450,000 distinct CDR3 sequences, roughly a quarter of them singletons. Noted time point: persistent/refractory GD, antithyroid drugs over 5 years with positive TRAb. PBMC-extracted RNA yielded the TCR library. The sequenced sample was peripheral blood mononuclear cells (PBMCs), obtained when the disease was refractory, from a patient treated with antithyroid drugs. All receptors come from a female donor with Graves disease.

The sample holds a few counts of this clonotype. J is TRBJ2-7 and V is TRBV6-2 or TRBV6-3; 10 bases match TRBD1. J gave up 5 bases and V 0 bases, and 7 bases lay outside the gene matches. The CDR3 is made up of 16 amino acids. The germline CDR1 and CDR2 sequences are MNHEY and SVGEGT. This CDR3 is CASSYSKTGGNDEQYF. CDR3 nucleotide sequence: TGTGCCAGCAGTTACTCGAAGACAGGGGGCAACGACGAGCAGTACTTC.

The rearrangement joins TRBV30 to TRBJ2-3, with 10 bases that match TRBD2. This CDR3 region has 18 residues. V trimming: 7 bases; J trimming: 2 bases; junction bases outside the gene matches: 18. Germline CDR1 and CDR2: GTSNPN and SVGIG (reference sequence). This CDR3 reads CASLYWSGRAGVTDTQYF. CDR3 in DNA: TGTGCCTCCCTATATTGGAGCGGGAGGGCCGGGGTCACAGATACGCAGTATTTT. Combining the CDR3 with reference TRBV30 and TRBJ2-3 gives the whole variable domain SQTIHQWPATLVQPVGSPLSLECTVEGTSNPNLYWYRQAAGRGLQLLFYSVGIGQISSEVPQNLSASRPQDRQFILSSKKLLLSDSGFYLCASLYWSGRAGVTDTQYFGPGTRLTVL.

Ten or more counts support this clonotype. This chain joins TRBV20-1 and TRBJ1-6; TRBD1 matches at 11 bases. V lost 4 bases and J lost 10; bases outside the gene matches: 6. The CDR3 runs 14 residues. From germline, CDR1 is DFQATT and CDR2 SNEGSKA (reference sequence). The CDR3 bases are TGCAGTGCTACCTCCGGGACAGGGGGGTCACCCCTCCACTTT. This translates into CSATSGTGGSPLHF.

This clonotype came up many times. This chain links TRBV28 with TRBJ2-7, with TRBD2 matching over 7 bases. The CDR3 covers 14 residues. Trimming cost V 6 bases and J 2 bases; bases outside gene matches: 7. Per germline, CDR1 MDHEN and CDR2 SYDVKM. CDR3 region: CASSRGGSTYEQYF. The CDR3, as DNA: TGTGCCAGCAGCCGCGGGGGTAGCACCTACGAGCAGTACTTC.

Turning to this clonotype: Its ends do not fully match the called genes, so a read error is possible. This chain connects TRBV27 to TRBJ2-7, with 9 bases matching TRBD1. CDR3 length: 15 amino acids. Germline V gene sequence: CDR1 MNHEY, CDR2 SMNVEV (reference sequence). Written as DNA, the CDR3 is TGTGTCAGCAGTTTGGTCGTGGGACAGGGCTACGAGCAGTACTTC. It specifies CVSSLVVGQGYEQYF.

This clonotype was observed a handful of times. The rearrangement links TRBV5-6 to TRBJ2-4; D gene uncertain. The CDR3 extends over 18 amino acids. Germline-derived CDR1 and CDR2 are SGHDT and YYEEEE. V was clipped by 1 base and J by 1 base, with 18 bases between them. In DNA form, the CDR3 reads TGTGCCAGCAGCTTGTTGGCTTCCCATCCTGGGGCCAAAAACATTCAGTACTTC. Its translation is CASSLLASHPGAKNIQYF. Supplemented by reference TRBV5-6 and TRBJ2-4, the full variable domain reads DAGVTQSPTHLIKTRGQQVTLRCSPKSGHDTVSWYQQALGQGPQFIFQYYEEEERQRGNFPDRFSGHQFPNYSSELNVNALLLGDSALYLCASSLLASHPGAKNIQYFGAGTRLSVL.

This clonotype was recorded at least ten times. The V and J genes are TRBV2 and TRBJ1-2; TRBD1 aligns across 8 bases. J was trimmed by 3 bases and V by 7 bases; bases with no gene match: 4. The CDR3 is made up of 13 amino acids. Germline lookup yields CDR1 SNHLY and CDR2 FYNNEI. CDR3 amino acids: CASIQDRDYGYTF. CDR3 nucleotides: TGTGCCAGCATCCAGGACAGGGACTATGGCTACACCTTC.

V usage is TRBV7-2 and J usage is TRBJ1-2, with unresolved D. V lost 7 bases and J 1 base, leaving 13 bases between the germline ends. The CDR3 is 14 residues long. Germline CDR1 reads SGHTA; CDR2 reads FQGNSA. This chain's CDR3 is CASNSPSDNYGYTF. CDR3 nucleotides: TGTGCCAGCAACTCCCCGTCGGATAACTATGGCTACACCTTC.

Concerning this clonotype: This could be a read error, since a much larger clone is one nucleotide away. The V call is TRBV29-1, the J call TRBJ1-1, with D perhaps TRBD1 (6 bases). CDR1 is SQVTM and CDR2 is ANQGSEA in the germline V gene. The CDR3 totals 17 residues. Trimming left V 6 bases short and J 1 base short, with 24 bases between. The CDR3: CSVLGGAGEPWNTEAFF. In nucleotides, the CDR3 is TGCAGCGTCCTTGGGGGGGCAGGGGAGCCGTGGAACACTGAAGCTTTCTTT.

This clonotype occurred a few times. The chain links TRBV20-1 to TRBJ2-7, with 12 nucleotides matching TRBD2. Germline V gene data show CDR1 as DFQATT and CDR2 as SNEGSKA (reference sequence). Losses at the gene ends were 6 bases for V and 3 bases for J; bases not matched to a gene: 3. The CDR3 covers 13 residues. The CDR3 sequence is CSAASGRVYEQYF. As DNA, the CDR3 is TGCAGTGCGGCTAGCGGGAGGGTCTACGAGCAGTACTTC.